The 27 T cell receptor beta chains below all came from one sample that was sequenced in a study of T cell repertoires in cytomegalovirus infection. TCRdb re-called the reads through MiXCR, storing one row per CDR3 protein. The sample shows 200,000 to 300,000 distinct CDR3 sequences, less than 9.5% of them seen only once. Source material: PBMCs. Every receptor here comes from a human donor in good health (CMV status not recorded). Some clones in this sample may be carry-over from other donors' samples.

This clonotype occurred many times. The gene calls are TRBV6-1 and TRBJ1-4; D is unresolved. Between the trimmed V and J ends, which lost 5 bases and 10 bases, there was a span of 14 bases. The CDR3 sequence is 13 residues long. Germline V gene sequence: CDR1 MNHNS, CDR2 SASEGT. The CDR3 reads CASSPGERRKLFF. DNA for the CDR3: TGTGCCAGCAGTCCCGGCGAAAGGAGAAAACTGTTTTTT.

Ten or more counts support this clonotype. V and J are TRBV7-2 and TRBJ2-5; 9 bases map to TRBD2. Unmatched junction bases numbered 6, after V lost 1 base and J lost 3 bases. Germline V lookup: CDR1 SGHTA, CDR2 FQGNSA. The CDR3 runs to 16 residues. DNA for the CDR3: TGTGCCAGCAGCTTAGGATTCGCGGGAGGGAAAGAGACCCAGTACTTC. Translated, it gives CASSLGFAGGKETQYF.

This clonotype was seen at least ten times. V usage is TRBV6-6 and J usage is TRBJ2-1, with TRBD2 matching 14 bases. Unmatched junction bases numbered 5, after V lost 2 bases and J lost 8 bases. Germline V gene lookup returns CDR1 MNHNY and CDR2 SVGAGI (reference sequence). CDR3 size: 16 residues. CDR3 sequence reads: CASSYARLAGGDEQFF. CDR3 nucleotides: TGTGCCAGCAGTTACGCGCGACTAGCGGGAGGGGATGAGCAGTTCTTC.

Many counts were recorded for this clonotype. This chain joins TRBV9 and TRBJ1-1; maybe TRBD1 (6 bases). Germline-derived CDR1 and CDR2 are SGDLS and YYNGEE. The CDR3 is made up of 14 amino acids. Between the trimmed V and J ends, which lost 1 base and 3 bases, there was a span of 10 bases. The CDR3 protein is CASSVKGEDTEAFF. The CDR3 nucleotides are TGTGCCAGCAGCGTAAAGGGGGAGGACACTGAAGCTTTCTTT.

This clonotype was seen repeatedly, ten times or more. The chain carries TRBV7-2 and TRBJ2-1; a possible D gene is TRBD2 (5 bases). The length of the CDR3 is 14 residues. Germline CDR1 SGHTA, CDR2 FQGNSA. The germline V and J ends were trimmed by 8 bases and 5 bases, with 16 bases remaining between them. The CDR3 loop is CASYRDGLNNEQFF. The CDR3 bases are TGTGCCAGCTACCGCGATGGACTTAACAATGAGCAGTTCTTC.

A few counts support this clonotype. The rearrangement joins TRBV14 to TRBJ2-7; possible D gene TRBD1, 6 bases. Trimming removed 0 bases at V and 4 bases at J, with 16 bases between. The CDR3 covers 16 residues. CDR1 SGHDN and CDR2 FVKESK come from the germline V gene. The CDR3 DNA reads TGTGCCAGCAGCCAAGACTCGCCAGGGGACGGGTACGAGCAGTACTTC. It is translated as CASSQDSPGDGYEQYF.

This clonotype showed up just a few times. The chain has TRBV2 and TRBJ1-5; TRBD1 matches at 9 bases. Germline V gene data show CDR1 as SNHLY and CDR2 as FYNNEI. This CDR3 has 14 residues. V lost 5 bases and J lost 4; bases outside the gene matches: 3. The CDR3, as DNA: TGTGCCAGCAGTTCCGACAGGGGGAATCAGCCCCAGCATTTT. Translated, it gives CASSSDRGNQPQHF.

This clonotype has at least ten counts. The chain links TRBV4-3 to TRBJ1-1; D might be TRBD1 (5 bases). Germline V gene lookup returns CDR1 LGHNA and CDR2 YSLEER. Trimming shortened V by 3 bases and J by 2 bases, and 16 bases separated the two germline ends. This CDR3 spans 16 amino acids. The CDR3 reads CASSQDTGTINTEAFF. In DNA form, the CDR3 reads TGCGCCAGCAGCCAGGATACCGGGACCATCAACACTGAAGCTTTCTTT.

This chain's CDR3 is CAIRSLTSTDTQYF. The CDR3, as DNA: TGTGCCATCAGGAGCCTTACTAGCACAGATACGCAGTATTTT. The V gene is TRBV10-3, the J gene TRBJ2-3; D unresolved. V gave up 6 bases and J gave up 0 bases, with 10 bases separating them. CDR3 length: 14 residues. Germline V gene data show CDR1 as ENHRY and CDR2 as SYGVKD.

This clonotype was seen a single time. DNA of the CDR3: TGTGCCAGTGGTGGACAGTATAGCAATCAGCCCCAGCATTTT. It codes for CASGGQYSNQPQHF. V usage is TRBV19 and J usage is TRBJ1-5; D possibly corresponds to TRBD1 (6 bases). The CDR3 is 14 residues long. Germline V gene lookup returns CDR1 LNHDA and CDR2 SQIVND (reference sequence). V was cut by 8 bases and J by 0 bases, with 11 bases left in between.

This clonotype was picked up many times. The chain recombines TRBV6-5 with TRBJ2-1; D gene ambiguous. Germline-derived CDR1 and CDR2 are MNHEY and SVGAGI. CDR3 length: 15 residues. Trimming took off 5 bases at V and 0 bases at J, with 11 bases between the two ends. The DNA for the CDR3 is TGTGCCAGCAGTATTTCGAGTAGCTCCTACAATGAGCAGTTCTTC. The encoded protein is CASSISSSSYNEQFF.

V gene TRBV7-2 combines with J gene TRBJ1-1; D is unclear. Germline V CDR1 and CDR2: SGHTA, FQGNSA. V was trimmed by 3 bases and J by 1 base, leaving 3 bases between them. The CDR3 contains 12 residues. The CDR3 spells CASSFWNTEAFF. The CDR3 nucleotides read TGTGCCAGCAGCTTTTGGAACACTGAAGCTTTCTTT.

As regards this clonotype: One junction end does not reproduce the germline sequence, and a read error may be involved. This chain links TRBV5-1 with TRBJ1-6; D remains ambiguous. This CDR3 spans 14 amino acids. CDR1 SGHRS and CDR2 YFSETQ come from the germline V gene. The CDR3 spells CACRGEGFNSPLHF. The CDR3 nucleotides read TGCGCCTGCAGAGGAGAAGGGTTTAATTCACCCCTCCACTTT.

The chain is built from TRBV12-3 or TRBV12-4 and TRBJ1-4, with 7 positions matching TRBD1. This CDR3 comprises 14 residues. The J segment lost 6 bases and the V segment lost 7 bases, leaving 8 bases of the junction unmatched. The chain's CDR3 is CASTPPGGHEKLFF. CDR3 bases: TGTGCCAGCACCCCCCCAGGGGGGCATGAAAAACTGTTTTTT.

The table lists this clonotype with many counts. This chain joins TRBV7-2 and TRBJ2-2; a possible D gene is TRBD2 (5 bases). V lost 3 bases and J 2 bases, leaving 10 bases between the germline ends. Germline CDR1 SGHTA, CDR2 FQGNSA. CDR3 size: 15 residues. The CDR3 DNA follows: TGTGCCAGCAGCTTCGTGACTACCAACACCGGGGAGCTGTTTTTT. This codes for CASSFVTTNTGELFF.

This clonotype showed up many times. V usage is TRBV7-9 and J usage is TRBJ2-5; D possibly corresponds to TRBD1 (5 bases). The germline gives CDR1 SEHNR, CDR2 FQNEAQ (reference sequence). Trimming took 1 base from V and 7 from J, leaving 13 bases between them. The CDR3 runs 14 residues. The CDR3 DNA sequence: TGTGCCAGCAGCTTAGGATCAGGGTACGGGACCCAGTACTTC. Translating it yields CASSLGSGYGTQYF.

The V gene is TRBV20-1, the J gene TRBJ1-2; D might be TRBD1 (6 bases). The CDR3 length is 13 residues. CDR1 and CDR2 from the germline V gene are DFQATT and SNEGSKA (reference sequence). V lost 7 bases to trimming and J lost 6 bases, with 18 bases between them. The CDR3 region is CSVGGGPEHGYTF. The CDR3 region has the DNA TGCAGTGTCGGAGGGGGTCCTGAGCATGGCTACACCTTC.

Many counts were recorded for this clonotype. This rearrangement joins TRBV7-9 to TRBJ2-5; weak D call: TRBD2 (7 bases). The CDR3 consists of 13 residues. V gave up 6 bases and J gave up 3 bases, with 11 bases separating them. The germline gives CDR1 SEHNR, CDR2 FQNEAQ (reference sequence). CDR3 bases: TGTGCCAGCAGGAGAGGGGGGGAAGAGACCCAGTACTTC. This encodes CASRRGGEETQYF.

This clonotype was detected ten times or more. The chain couples TRBV7-2 to TRBJ2-7, with D unclear. The germline V and J ends were trimmed by 3 bases and 3 bases, with 6 bases remaining between them. The germline V gene encodes CDR1 SGHTA and CDR2 FQGNSA. There are 12 residues in the CDR3. The CDR3 loop is CASSFPNYEQYF. The CDR3 bases are TGTGCCAGCAGCTTCCCCAACTACGAGCAGTACTTC.

The J gene is TRBJ1-4, the V gene TRBV12-3 or TRBV12-4; weak D call: TRBD1 (5 bases). This CDR3 is 14 amino acids long. V lost 3 bases and J lost 4, with 9 bases in between. This chain's CDR3 is CASSFRTHNEKLFF. In DNA form, the CDR3 reads TGTGCCAGCAGTTTTCGGACACATAATGAAAAACTGTTTTTT.

This clonotype was seen repeatedly, ten times or more. The CDR3 loop reads CASSLIPQGDGEQYF. CDR3 DNA sequence: TGTGCCAGCAGTTTAATCCCGCAGGGGGATGGAGAGCAGTACTTC. The chain joins TRBV27 to TRBJ2-7; 7 bases are shared with TRBD1. Germline V lookup: CDR1 MNHEY, CDR2 SMNVEV (reference sequence). V shed 2 bases and J 7 bases; nucleotides not matched to a gene: 11. The CDR3 runs to 15 residues.

The CDR3 bases are TGTGCCAGCAGCTTTTTGACAGGGGGTGGTAATTCACCCCTCCACTTT. As protein: CASSFLTGGGNSPLHF. V is TRBV7-9 and J is TRBJ1-6; 9 bases align to TRBD1. CDR3 length equals 16 residues. The germline V gene has CDR1 SEHNR and CDR2 FQNEAQ (reference sequence). V shed 3 bases and J 6 bases; nucleotides not matched to a gene: 6. Supplemented by reference TRBV7-9 and TRBJ1-6, the full variable domain reads DTGVSQNPRHKITKRGQNVTFRCDPISEHNRLYWYRQTLGQGPEFLTYFQNEAQLEKSRLLSDRFSAERPKGSFSTLEIQRTEQGDSAMYLCASSFLTGGGNSPLHFGNGTRLTVT.

This clonotype was seen repeatedly, ten times or more. The chain has TRBV14 and TRBJ1-1; D perhaps matches TRBD1 (5 bases). Germline V gene lookup returns CDR1 SGHDN and CDR2 FVKESK. Trimming stripped 4 bases from V and 0 bases from J, with 24 bases between. The CDR3 runs to 19 residues. The CDR3 loop reads CASSPRGGVHLRMNTEAFF. Written as DNA, the CDR3 is TGTGCCAGCAGCCCCCGGGGAGGGGTCCACCTACGAATGAACACTGAAGCTTTCTTT.

The rearrangement uses TRBV10-3 and TRBJ2-6; 12 bases map to TRBD1. Germline V gene lookup returns CDR1 ENHRY and CDR2 SYGVKD. This CDR3 region has 18 residues. V was pared by 3 bases and J by 4 bases, with 7 bases of the junction left unmatched. In nucleotides, the CDR3 is TGTGCCATCAGTGATATTGGGACAGGGGGCGCCGGGGCCAACGTCCTGACTTTC. Amino acid sequence: CAISDIGTGGAGANVLTF.

The rearrangement joins TRBV6-2 or TRBV6-3 to TRBJ1-2; D is possibly TRBD1 (5 bases). CDR1 MNHEY and CDR2 SVGEGT come from the germline V gene. V was clipped by 2 bases and J by 6 bases, with 10 bases between them. This CDR3 region has 13 residues. The CDR3 region has the DNA TGTGCCAGCAGTTACCAGGGAATGAATGGCTACACCTTC. Protein: CASSYQGMNGYTF.

This clonotype was seen ten or more times. One end of the junction varies from germline; a read error may be responsible. The genes are TRBV7-7 and TRBJ2-2; D ambiguous. From germline, CDR1 is SSHAT and CDR2 FNYEAQ (reference sequence). This CDR3 comprises 16 residues. The CDR3 DNA is TGTGCTAGCAGCTTAAGCAGGACCACGAACACCGGGGAGCTGTTTTTT. Residues: CASSLSRTTNTGELFF. Variable domain in full (rest from reference TRBV7-7 and TRBJ2-2): GAGVSQSPRYKVTKRGQDVTLRCDPISSHATLYWYQQALGQGPEFLTYFNYEAQPDKSGLPSDRFSAERPEGSISTLTIQRTEQRDSAMYRCASSLSRTTNTGELFFGEGSRLTVL.

Ten or more counts support this clonotype. The chain joins TRBV12-5 to TRBJ2-2; D remains unclear. Looked up from germline, CDR1 is LGHNT and CDR2 is FRNRAP. With 8 bases removed from V and 4 bases from J, the gap between germline ends came to 14 bases. This CDR3 has 14 amino acids. The chain's CDR3 is CASHFSVSTGELFF. The DNA of the CDR3 is TGTGCTAGTCACTTCAGTGTGTCCACCGGGGAGCTGTTTTTT.